These 11 T cell receptor beta chains originate from one sample sequenced in a study of blood T cell repertoires in COVID-19. Produced via immunoSEQ multiplex PCR; TCRdb's table is partial and in-frame only. This table holds 250,000 to 300,000 clones, around 91% found once. Sequenced: peripheral blood. These receptors were taken from a woman aged 55-69 years with acute or convalescent COVID-19.

V and J are TRBV4-3 and TRBJ2-3, with D perhaps TRBD2 (6 bases). CDR1 is LGHNA and CDR2 is YSLEER in the germline V gene. The CDR3 sequence is 15 residues long. Trimming cost V 2 bases and J 4 bases, with 13 bases left between them. The CDR3 protein is CASSQSTSSADTQYF. For the CDR3, the DNA is TGCGCCAGCAGCCAAAGCACTAGCTCCGCAGATACGCAGTATTTT.

J is TRBJ2-2 and V is TRBV21-1; TRBD2, the table's D call, was not compared with the DNA. TRBV21-1 has pseudogene status. The CDR3 runs to 13 residues. The chain's CDR3 is CATSKTVHRGAVF. The CDR3 bases are TGTGCCACCTCGAAAACAGTCCACCGGGGAGCTGTTTTT.

In its sample, this clone was seen a few times. The rearrangement joins TRBV5-6 to TRBJ1-4, with D tentatively TRBD1 (6 bases). The V and J ends lost 7 bases and 5 bases respectively, with 12 bases between them. CDR1 SGHDT and CDR2 YYEEEE come from the germline V gene. The CDR3 sequence is 13 residues long. DNA of the CDR3: TGTGCCAGCCGACGCAGGGGAAATGAAAAACTGTTTTTT. Translating it yields CASRRRGNEKLFF.

The genes are TRBV10-1 and TRBJ2-7; 7 positions agree with TRBD2. In germline, CDR1 is WNHNN, CDR2 SYGVQD (reference sequence). V lost 10 bases, J lost 5 bases, and 11 bases stayed unmatched. The length of the CDR3 is 13 residues. CDR3 sequence: CAIFVGGTDEQYF. CDR3 in DNA: TGCGCCATATTTGTCGGGGGGACCGACGAGCAGTACTTC.

The gene calls are TRBV7-7 and TRBJ2-7; possible D gene TRBD1, 6 bases. The CDR3 sequence is 14 residues long. V was trimmed by 11 bases and J by 5 bases, leaving 22 bases between them. Germline V CDR1 and CDR2: SSHAT, FNYEAQ (reference sequence). The CDR3 reads CAGFGKQGPDEQYF. In DNA form, the CDR3 reads TGTGCCGGGTTCGGGAAACAGGGCCCTGACGAGCAGTACTTC.

The chain uses TRBV14 and TRBJ2-7; no definite D call. Germline CDR1 is SGHDN and CDR2 is FVKESK. Trimming removed 4 bases at V and 4 bases at J, with 8 bases between. This CDR3 is built from 12 residues. This CDR3 reads CASSPFLYEQYF. The DNA of the CDR3 is TGTGCCAGCAGCCCTTTTCTATACGAGCAGTACTTC.

This rearrangement joins TRBV18 to TRBJ1-1; 11 positions match TRBD1. The CDR3 runs to 18 residues. Germline loops: CDR1 KGHSH, CDR2 LQKENI. V shed 2 bases, J shed 3 bases, and the junction held 11 bases outside the gene matches. CDR3 coding DNA: TGTGCCAGCTCACCAGACGGAAGGGACAGGGGGTTTCACACTGAAGCTTTCTTT. It codes for CASSPDGRDRGFHTEAFF.

V is TRBV27 and J is TRBJ2-5; TRBD2 is a possible D gene (5 bases). V was trimmed by 4 bases and J by 5 bases, leaving 11 bases between them. The CDR3 is 13 residues long. Germline-derived CDR1 and CDR2 are MNHEY and SMNVEV (reference sequence). The CDR3 spells CASSYPWEETQYF. The CDR3 region has the DNA TGTGCCAGCAGTTACCCCTGGGAGGAGACCCAGTACTTC.

The CDR3 nucleotides read TGCGCCAGCAGCCAAGGTTTTTATAGCAATCAGCCCCAGCATTTT. Translating it yields CASSQGFYSNQPQHF. The chain links TRBV4-1 to TRBJ1-5, with no clear D. Trimming stripped 1 base from V and 0 bases from J, with 7 bases between. CDR3 length: 15 residues. In germline, CDR1 is MGHRA, CDR2 YSYEKL.

The J gene is TRBJ2-7, the V gene TRBV15, with TRBD2 identical over 7 bases. The V and J ends lost 0 bases and 4 bases, in that order; junction bases with no gene match: 9. CDR1 and CDR2 (germline): LNHNV, YYDKDF (reference sequence). The CDR3 spans 16 residues. The CDR3, as DNA: TGTGCCACCAGCAGAGATAGATCGCTAGCGGCATACGAGCAGTACTTC. It codes for CATSRDRSLAAYEQYF.

This clone occurred once. The chain recombines TRBV29-1 with TRBJ2-7, with 9 nucleotides matching TRBD2. The CDR3 loop spans 12 amino acids. Trimming cost V 5 bases and J 4 bases; bases outside gene matches: 3. Germline V CDR1 and CDR2: SQVTM, ANQGSEA. CDR3 sequence (DNA): TGCAGCGTTCAGACTAGCGGTTACGAGCAGTACTTC. Translation: CSVQTSGYEQYF.